This T cell receptor (beta chain) was captured in a study of shared clonotypes between healthy human individuals (TCRdb year 2020). General notes on the study: Three men and a couple of women, aged 18 to 49 years, made up the cohort. To increase sequencing depth and limit assay-specific biases, different laboratories used diverse techniques to prepare libraries and sequence TCR repertoires. Between about 0.9 and 10 billion PBMCs per donor were obtained by leukapheresis. To estimate repertoire size and how much clonotypes are shared between individuals, the study performed deep sequencing of blood TCR repertoires from roughly five healthy adults.

The paper as a whole reports these results and caveats: Pairwise subsampling led to the expectation that sequencing depth would affect the degree of clonotype sharing among donors. Sampling was limited to blood, and TCR repertoires in tissue likely differ from TCR repertoires in blood. Because the study included a small number of donors, the genetic and exposure-history diversity represented was limited.

A word on this clone: Its specific antigen is unknown. No per-base quality is available; no much larger clone lies one base away.

The donors were healthy, HIV-negative adults with no recently reported acute infections or vaccinations. Only Caucasian adults living in Nashville, Tennessee, USA were represented among the donors. For unsorted samples, tens of millions of PBMCs were counted and genomic DNA was extracted with the QIAamp DNA Blood Mini kit. Blood was collected by leukapheresis, and PBMCs were isolated by Ficoll-Histopaque density gradient centrifugation and then cryopreserved in liquid nitrogen vapor phase. Using the deep immunoSEQ assay, TCR CDR3 regions were amplified from genomic DNA by multiplex PCR. Genomic DNA extracted from each cell subset was distributed evenly over all wells of several immunoSEQ 96-well plates, and each plate served as one replicate. For unsorted PBMC, each replicate PCR was loaded with about 300 ng genomic DNA, equivalent to about 30,000 T cell genomes. Genomic DNA from unsorted PBMC was sequenced over ten immunoSEQ deep assay plates. The purified libraries were quantified using a Qubit 3.0 fluorometer, sized with a Bioanalyzer 2100, and then quantified again using the KAPA Library Quantification kit. Every immunoSEQ 96-well plate was sequenced on a separate single-read 150-cycle Illumina NextSeq 550 flow cell. Turning to the authors' computational methods: Because the immunoSEQ output included only junctional sequences and no quality scores, the filtering could not be the same as the filtering used for full-length reads. Sequences were annotated with PyIR, a Python wrapper for IgBLAST v1.9, using IMGT germline references to assign V/J genes and CDR3. Reads with weak V/J assignments (E-value above 1e-6), missing CDR3, stop codons, out-of-frame junctions, or ambiguous translated residues were removed. V3J clonotypes were defined as sequences sharing the same inferred V gene, J gene, and CDR3 amino acid sequence. To compute the percentage overlap between repertoires, the number of shared unique clonotypes was divided by the size of the smaller repertoire. Richness of each repertoire was evaluated using RTK rarefaction, the Chao1 estimator, and Recon v2.1 estimates of unobserved clonotypes. TCRdb's version of the immuneACCESS table is confined to in-frame rearrangements and falls short of the full clone set. An unresolved V gene accounts for under half of the shortfall where checked; the remainder is of unknown origin. V and J calls and clone size come straight from that table; D and trimming were deduced from the DNA. Across this sample there are more than 400,000 clones, with roughly 80% seen only once. In total, the top ten clones hold around 12% of the sample.

This clonotype was sampled from a middle-aged woman in good health. Some clones in this sample may be carry-over from other donors' samples. The material sequenced was PBMCs.

The nucleotide sequence reads as follows: TGTGCCATCAGTTCCCCGGGGGGGGGTTACTACGAGCAGTACTTC. Its protein is CAISSPGGGYYEQYF. The chain links TRBV10-3 with TRBJ2-7; a stretch of 8 junction bases matches TRBD2. For CDR1 and CDR2, the germline V gene lists ENHRY and SYGVKD. The CDR3 has 15 amino acids, counting the end cysteine and phenylalanine. Solely the CDR3 DNA is kept, with 45 bases framed from the first base. V trim: 5 bases; J trim: 3 bases; unmatched bases: 9.